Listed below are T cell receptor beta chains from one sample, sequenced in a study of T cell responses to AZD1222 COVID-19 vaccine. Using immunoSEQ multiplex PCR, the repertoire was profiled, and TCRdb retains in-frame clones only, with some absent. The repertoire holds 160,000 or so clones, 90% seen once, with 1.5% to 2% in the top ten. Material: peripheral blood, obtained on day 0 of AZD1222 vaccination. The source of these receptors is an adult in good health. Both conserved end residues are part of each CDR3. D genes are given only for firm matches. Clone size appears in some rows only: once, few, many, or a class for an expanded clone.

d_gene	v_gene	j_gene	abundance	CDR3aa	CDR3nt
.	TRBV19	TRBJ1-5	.	CASSISRNQPQHF	TGTGCCAGTAGTATTTCCAGAAATCAGCCCCAGCATTTT
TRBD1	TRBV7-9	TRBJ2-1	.	CASSPSVPTGIKSYNEQFF	TGTGCCAGCAGCCCCTCCGTCCCGACAGGGATCAAATCCTACAATGAGCAGTTCTTC
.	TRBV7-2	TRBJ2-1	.	CASSTRQRSNNEQFF	TGTGCCAGCAGCACACGACAGAGGTCTAACAATGAGCAGTTCTTC
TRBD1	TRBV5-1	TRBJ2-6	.	CASSSGTVSGANVLTF	TGCGCCAGCAGCTCCGGGACAGTCTCTGGGGCCAACGTCCTGACTTTC
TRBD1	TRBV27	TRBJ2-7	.	CASSLKDRLEQYF	TGTGCCAGCAGTTTAAAGGACAGGTTAGAGCAGTACTTC
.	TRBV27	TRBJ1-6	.	CASSLTDRNSPLHF	TGTGCCAGCAGCCTCACCGACAGGAACTCACCCCTCCACTTT
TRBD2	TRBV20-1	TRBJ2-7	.	CSASVREPYEQYF	TGCAGTGCTAGTGTGCGGGAGCCCTACGAGCAGTACTTC
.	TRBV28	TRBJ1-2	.	CASSPTAGFVGYTF	TGTGCCAGCAGTCCCACCGCAGGGTTTGTTGGCTACACCTTC
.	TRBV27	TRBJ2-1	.	CASSSPYNEQFF	TGTGCCAGCAGTTCTCCTTACAATGAGCAGTTCTTC
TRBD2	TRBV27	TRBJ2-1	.	CASSLSSSGTYNEQFF	TGTGCCAGCAGTTTATCGTCTAGCGGAACCTACAATGAGCAGTTCTTC
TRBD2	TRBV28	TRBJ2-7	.	CASSLLAGGSYEQYF	TGTGCCAGCAGTTTATTAGCGGGAGGCTCCTACGAGCAGTACTTC
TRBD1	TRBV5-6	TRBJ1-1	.	CASSTWTGETEAFF	TGTGCCAGCAGCACCTGGACAGGCGAAACTGAAGCTTTCTTT
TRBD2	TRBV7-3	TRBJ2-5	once	CASSPRLAGVGETQYF	TGTGCCAGCAGCCCGAGACTAGCGGGAGTCGGAGAGACCCAGTACTTC
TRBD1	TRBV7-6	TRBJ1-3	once	CASSFKTGGVPGNTIYF	TGTGCCAGCAGCTTCAAGACAGGGGGCGTACCTGGAAACACCATATATTTT
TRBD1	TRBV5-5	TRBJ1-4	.	CASSMQGTGPFNEKLFF	TGTGCCAGCAGCATGCAGGGGACAGGGCCTTTTAATGAAAAACTGTTTTTT
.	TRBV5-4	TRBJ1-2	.	CASSLAGDYLGYTF	TGTGCCAGCAGCTTGGCAGGCGATTACTTGGGCTACACCTTC
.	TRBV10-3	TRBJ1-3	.	CAISDRTGGLSGNTIYF	TGTGCCATCAGTGATAGGACCGGGGGCCTCTCTGGAAACACCATATATTTT
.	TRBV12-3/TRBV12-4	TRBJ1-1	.	CASSQQNTEAFF	TGTGCCAGCAGCCAACAGAACACTGAAGCTTTCTTT
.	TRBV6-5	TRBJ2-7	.	CASSHQEYYPYEQYF	TGTGCCAGCAGTCATCAAGAGTATTACCCCTACGAGCAGTACTTC
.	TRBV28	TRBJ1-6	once	CASSPLRLNSPLHF	TGTGCCAGCAGTCCCCTCCGACTGAATTCACCCCTCCACTTT
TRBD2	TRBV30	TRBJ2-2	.	CAWRSSGRSAGELFF	TGTGCCTGGAGGTCTAGCGGGAGGTCGGCGGGGGAGCTGTTTTTT
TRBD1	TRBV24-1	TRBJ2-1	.	CATSTGTVNNEQFF	TGTGCCACCAGCACCGGGACAGTAAACAATGAGCAGTTCTTC
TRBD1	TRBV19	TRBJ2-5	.	CASSIVGRGLQETQYF	TGTGCCAGTAGTATAGTGGGCAGGGGGCTTCAAGAGACCCAGTACTTC